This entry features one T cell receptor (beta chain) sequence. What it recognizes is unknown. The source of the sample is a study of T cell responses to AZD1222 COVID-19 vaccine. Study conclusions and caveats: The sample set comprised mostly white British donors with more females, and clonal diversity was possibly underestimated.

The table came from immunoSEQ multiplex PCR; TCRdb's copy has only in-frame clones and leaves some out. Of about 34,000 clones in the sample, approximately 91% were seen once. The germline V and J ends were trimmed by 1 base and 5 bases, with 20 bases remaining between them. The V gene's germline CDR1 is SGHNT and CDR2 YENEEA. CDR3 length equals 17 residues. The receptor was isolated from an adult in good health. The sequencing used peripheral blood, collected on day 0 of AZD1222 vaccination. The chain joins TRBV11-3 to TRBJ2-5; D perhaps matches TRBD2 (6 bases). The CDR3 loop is CASSLGLGDSTGETQYF. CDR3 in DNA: TGTGCCAGCAGCTTAGGATTGGGGGACTCCACGGGGGAGACCCAGTACTTC. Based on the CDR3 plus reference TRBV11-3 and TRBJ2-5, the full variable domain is EAGVVQSPRYKIIEKKQPVAFWCNPISGHNTLYWYLQNLGQGPELLIRYENEEAVDDSQLPKDRFSAERLKGVDSTLKIQPAELGDSAVYLCASSLGLGDSTGETQYFGPGTRLLVL.